This TCR beta chain was recovered during a study of T-cell reconstitution after alpha-beta-depleted transplantation in children. TCRbeta library preparation incorporated unique molecular identifiers. TCRdb re-called the PCR reads with MiXCR, one entry per CDR3 protein. The sample has 900,000 or so distinct CDR3 sequences, approximately 15% seen once; the top ten hold 5%. Study conclusions and caveats: About two months after transplant, alpha-beta T cells reportedly came from several hundred expanded graft clones. Several patients had high TCRbeta diversity at day 60; it came from surviving recipient T cells and thymic progenitors. Hyperexpanded clones declined; after one year, newly produced T cells mostly supplied diversity.

From germline, CDR1 is MGHRA and CDR2 YSYEKL. V trimming: 5 bases; J trimming: 1 base; junction bases outside the gene matches: 7. The CDR3 has 15 residues. A remark on this clonotype: What it binds is not known.

The chain links TRBV4-1 to TRBJ1-2; 7 bases match TRBD1. This sample comprised PBMCs, mostly from graft donor cells, obtained 360 days after TCRalphabeta/CD19-depleted stem cell transplant. This sequence originates from a male patient aged 10 to 17 who had a stem cell transplant for acute lymphoblastic leukemia, so the T cells may come from the graft donor. CDR3 in amino acids: CASSFGQDINYGYTF. The CDR3 coding sequence is TGCGCCAGCAGCTTCGGACAGGATATTAACTATGGCTACACCTTC.